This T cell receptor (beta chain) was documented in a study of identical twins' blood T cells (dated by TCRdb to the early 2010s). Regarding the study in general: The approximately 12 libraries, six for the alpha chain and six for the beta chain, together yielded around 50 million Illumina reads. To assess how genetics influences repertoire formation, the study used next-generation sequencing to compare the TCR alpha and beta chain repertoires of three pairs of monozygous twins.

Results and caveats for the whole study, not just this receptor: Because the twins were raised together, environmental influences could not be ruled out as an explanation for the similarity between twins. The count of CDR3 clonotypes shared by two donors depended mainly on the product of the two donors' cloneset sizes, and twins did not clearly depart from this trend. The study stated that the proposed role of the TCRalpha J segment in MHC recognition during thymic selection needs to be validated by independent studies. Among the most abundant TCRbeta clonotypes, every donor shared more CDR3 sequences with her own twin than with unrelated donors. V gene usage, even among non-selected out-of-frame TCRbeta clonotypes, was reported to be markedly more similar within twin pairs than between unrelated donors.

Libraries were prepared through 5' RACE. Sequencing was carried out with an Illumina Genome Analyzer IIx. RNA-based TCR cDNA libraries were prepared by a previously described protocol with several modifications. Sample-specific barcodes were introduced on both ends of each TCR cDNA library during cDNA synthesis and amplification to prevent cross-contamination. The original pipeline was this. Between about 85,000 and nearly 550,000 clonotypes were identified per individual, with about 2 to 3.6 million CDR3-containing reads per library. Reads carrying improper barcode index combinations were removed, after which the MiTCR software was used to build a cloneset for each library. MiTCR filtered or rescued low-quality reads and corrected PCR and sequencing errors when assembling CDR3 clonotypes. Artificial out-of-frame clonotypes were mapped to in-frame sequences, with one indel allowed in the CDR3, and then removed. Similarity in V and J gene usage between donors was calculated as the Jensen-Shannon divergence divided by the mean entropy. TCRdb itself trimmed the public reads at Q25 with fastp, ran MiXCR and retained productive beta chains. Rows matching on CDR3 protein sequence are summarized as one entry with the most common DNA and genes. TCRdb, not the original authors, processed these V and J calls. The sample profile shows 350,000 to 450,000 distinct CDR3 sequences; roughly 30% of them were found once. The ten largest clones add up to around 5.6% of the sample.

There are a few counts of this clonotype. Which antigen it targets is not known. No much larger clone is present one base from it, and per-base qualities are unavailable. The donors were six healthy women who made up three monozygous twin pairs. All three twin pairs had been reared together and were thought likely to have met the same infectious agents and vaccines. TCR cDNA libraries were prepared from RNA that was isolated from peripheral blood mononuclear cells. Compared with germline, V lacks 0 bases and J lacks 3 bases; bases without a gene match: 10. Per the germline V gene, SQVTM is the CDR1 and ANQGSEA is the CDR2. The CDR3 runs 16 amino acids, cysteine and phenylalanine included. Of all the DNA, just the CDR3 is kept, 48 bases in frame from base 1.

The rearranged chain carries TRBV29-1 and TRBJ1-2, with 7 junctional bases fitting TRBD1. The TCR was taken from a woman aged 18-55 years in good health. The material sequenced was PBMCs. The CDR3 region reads CSVEDRKGTGDYGYTF. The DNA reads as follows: TGCAGCGTTGAAGATAGAAAGGGAACAGGGGACTATGGCTACACCTTC.